Presented here are 19 T cell receptor beta chains from one specimen sequenced in a study of blood T cell repertoires in COVID-19. Sequenced by immunoSEQ multiplex PCR; TCRdb stores in-frame clones only, minus some. The table has a few hundred thousand clones, under 90% seen once; the top ten hold approximately 4%. The specimen sequenced was peripheral blood. The receptors were gathered from a woman older than 75 with acute or convalescent COVID-19.

The V and J genes are TRBV9 and TRBJ1-2, with 7 bases identical to TRBD1. This CDR3 has 16 residues. Germline V lookup: CDR1 SGDLS, CDR2 YYNGEE. Germline trimming cut 4 bases from V and 0 bases from J; bases unmatched to any gene: 9. The CDR3 spells CASSPQGGTANYGYTF. The CDR3 nucleotides read TGTGCCAGCAGCCCCCAAGGCGGGACAGCTAACTATGGCTACACCTTC.

This clone was detected a few times. V is TRBV12-3 or TRBV12-4 and J is TRBJ1-1, with D unclear. The CDR3 has 13 amino acids. V was trimmed by 6 bases and J by 9 bases, leaving 17 bases between them. The CDR3 is CASSPSMELQAFF. CDR3 bases: TGTGCCAGCAGCCCCTCGATGGAGCTTCAAGCTTTCTTT.

This chain joins TRBV29-1 and TRBJ1-1; D is possibly TRBD1 (6 bases). This CDR3 region has 13 residues. CDR1 and CDR2 from the germline V gene are SQVTM and ANQGSEA. The germline V and J ends were trimmed by 7 bases and 5 bases, with 17 bases remaining between them. The chain's CDR3 is CSAKTGGQTEAFF. The CDR3, as DNA: TGCAGCGCCAAAACCGGGGGGCAGACTGAAGCTTTCTTT.

This clone was counted a few times. The chain is built from TRBV11-3 and TRBJ1-2; 7 bases match TRBD1. CDR3 length: 13 amino acids. J was trimmed by 7 bases and V by 4 bases; bases with no gene match: 6. Germline-derived CDR1 and CDR2 are SGHNT and YENEEA. As DNA, the CDR3 is TGTGCCAGCAGCTCGACAGGGATCGGTGGCTACACCTTC. Translation: CASSSTGIGGYTF.

The rearrangement joins TRBV11-2 to TRBJ1-6; 10 bases match TRBD1. CDR3 length equals 16 residues. Germline trimming cut 5 bases from V and 10 bases from J; bases unmatched to any gene: 11. Germline CDR1 and CDR2: SGHAT and FQNNGV. The CDR3 spells CASSPLSGTGVSPLHF. The DNA of the CDR3 is TGTGCCAGCAGCCCACTTTCGGGGACAGGGGTCTCACCCCTCCACTTT.

The V and J genes are TRBV11-1 and TRBJ1-1; unclear D gene. In germline, CDR1 is SGHAT, CDR2 FQDESV (reference sequence). V lost 5 bases and J 7 bases, leaving 20 bases between the germline ends. This CDR3 spans 15 amino acids. The CDR3 nucleotides are TGTGCCAGCAGCCCGATGCAGGTCGGGCGGGGTGAAGCTTTCTTT. This codes for CASSPMQVGRGEAFF.

The rearrangement uses TRBV19 and TRBJ1-5, with D perhaps TRBD1 (5 bases). CDR1 is LNHDA and CDR2 is SQIVND in the germline V gene (reference sequence). CDR3 length equals 14 residues. Trimming removed 2 bases at V and 10 bases at J, with 15 bases between. CDR3 loop: CASSINTGHGPQHF. In DNA, the CDR3 is TGTGCCAGTAGTATAAATACAGGTCATGGTCCCCAGCATTTT.

The J gene is TRBJ1-1, the V gene TRBV19, with D tentatively TRBD1 (6 bases). The CDR3 extends over 14 amino acids. The germline V and J ends were trimmed by 7 bases and 1 base, with 13 bases remaining between them. From germline, CDR1 is LNHDA and CDR2 SQIVND (reference sequence). CDR3 protein: CASTLGQQNTEAFF. CDR3 sequence (DNA): TGTGCCAGTACCCTCGGACAGCAGAACACTGAAGCTTTCTTT.

The chain carries TRBV28 and TRBJ1-6, with a tentative D call TRBD1 (6 bases). Per germline, CDR1 MDHEN and CDR2 SYDVKM. The CDR3 runs to 14 residues. Between the trimmed V and J ends, which lost 3 bases and 9 bases, there was a span of 12 bases. CDR3: CASSLSGQRSPLHF. DNA of the CDR3: TGTGCCAGCAGTTTGTCGGGACAACGTTCACCCCTCCACTTT.

The rearrangement links TRBV30 to TRBJ2-2; the D is unclear. The V gene's germline CDR1 is GTSNPN and CDR2 SVGIG (reference sequence). This CDR3 region has 15 residues. Trimming cost V 2 bases and J 7 bases, with 17 bases left between them. DNA of the CDR3: TGTGCCTGGAGTCCCCGTTACCCTCTCGGCGGGGAGCTGTTTTTT. It is translated as CAWSPRYPLGGELFF.

The chain combines TRBV9 with TRBJ1-3; D unclear. The CDR3 totals 14 residues. Germline V CDR1 and CDR2: SGDLS, YYNGEE. Deletions cut 0 bases from V and 3 bases from J, with 7 bases between. The CDR3 sequence: CASSVATGGNTIYF. CDR3 DNA sequence: TGTGCCAGCAGCGTAGCCACCGGTGGAAACACCATATATTTT.

The rearrangement joins TRBV19 to TRBJ1-5, with 7 positions matching TRBD1. Germline-derived CDR1 and CDR2 are LNHDA and SQIVND (reference sequence). The trim removed 7 bases at V and 4 bases at J, leaving 10 bases unmatched. The length of the CDR3 is 15 residues. The CDR3 reads CASTKTGPGNQPQHF. The DNA for the CDR3 is TGTGCCAGTACTAAGACAGGGCCGGGTAATCAGCCCCAGCATTTT.

This clone occurred once. The chain employs TRBV7-2 and TRBJ1-5, with a possible D match to TRBD1 (5 bases). Germline CDR1 and CDR2: SGHTA and FQGNSA. CDR3 length: 13 amino acids. The V end was cut by 5 bases, the J end by 7 bases, with 12 bases between. CDR3 sequence reads: CASSGASEQPQHF. The CDR3 region has the DNA TGTGCCAGCAGCGGGGCATCGGAGCAGCCCCAGCATTTT.

The chain couples TRBV18 to TRBJ1-5; 9 positions match TRBD1. The CDR3 is made up of 14 amino acids. The germline V gene encodes CDR1 KGHSH and CDR2 LQKENI. Losses at the gene ends were 6 bases for V and 7 bases for J; bases not matched to a gene: 7. The CDR3 region is CASSGTGKVQPQHF. CDR3 DNA: TGTGCCAGCTCCGGGACAGGGAAAGTACAGCCCCAGCATTTT.

The chain combines TRBV7-2 with TRBJ2-2, with 10 bases that match TRBD1. Germline values: CDR1 SGHTA, CDR2 FQGNSA. This CDR3 is built from 15 residues. Trimming at V came to 3 bases and at J to 6 bases, leaving 4 bases not matched to a gene. In DNA form, the CDR3 reads TGTGCCAGCAGCTTGGGACAGGGGTCCCCCGGGGAGCTGTTTTTT. Protein product: CASSLGQGSPGELFF.

The rearrangement joins TRBV7-9 to TRBJ2-5; 9 bases align to TRBD1. The CDR3 consists of 17 residues. Germline loops: CDR1 SEHNR, CDR2 FQNEAQ (reference sequence). V trimming: 5 bases; J trimming: 4 bases; junction bases outside the gene matches: 14. The CDR3 here is CASSPSFGTGSGETQYF. The CDR3 coding sequence is TGTGCCAGCAGCCCATCATTTGGGACAGGGAGTGGAGAGACCCAGTACTTC.

Only one count was recorded for this clone. The gene calls are TRBV25-1 and TRBJ2-1; weak D call: TRBD1 (6 bases). V lost 3 bases to trimming and J lost 8 bases, with 20 bases between them. CDR1 and CDR2 (germline): MGHDK, SYGVNS. The CDR3 extends over 16 amino acids. The CDR3 bases are TGTGCCAGCAGTGATCCTCGGACAGTGGGCGGCGATGAGCAGTTCTTC. This codes for CASSDPRTVGGDEQFF.

This chain links TRBV2 with TRBJ1-5; 8 nucleotides agree with TRBD1. CDR3 size: 15 residues. The V and J ends lost 5 bases and 7 bases, in that order; junction bases with no gene match: 10. Germline values: CDR1 SNHLY, CDR2 FYNNEI. The CDR3 DNA is TGTGCCAGCAGTCCGGACAGGGCCTCGGGGCAGCCCCAGCATTTT. Translated: CASSPDRASGQPQHF. Complete variable domain (other parts from reference TRBV2 and TRBJ1-5): EPEVTQTPSHQVTQMGQEVILRCVPISNHLYFYWYRQILGQKVEFLVSFYNNEISEKSEIFDDQFSVERPDGSNFTLKIRSTKLEDSAMYFCASSPDRASGQPQHFGDGTRLSIL.

The chain carries TRBV3-1 (or the pseudogene TRBV3-2) and TRBJ2-5, with TRBD2 as a possible D gene (5 bases). In germline, CDR1 is LGHDT, CDR2 YNNKEL (reference sequence). The CDR3 sequence is 14 residues long. V lost 5 bases, J lost 5 bases, and 15 bases lay in between. This chain's CDR3 is CASSEMASHETQYF. DNA of the CDR3: TGTGCCAGCAGCGAAATGGCTAGCCATGAGACCCAGTACTTC.